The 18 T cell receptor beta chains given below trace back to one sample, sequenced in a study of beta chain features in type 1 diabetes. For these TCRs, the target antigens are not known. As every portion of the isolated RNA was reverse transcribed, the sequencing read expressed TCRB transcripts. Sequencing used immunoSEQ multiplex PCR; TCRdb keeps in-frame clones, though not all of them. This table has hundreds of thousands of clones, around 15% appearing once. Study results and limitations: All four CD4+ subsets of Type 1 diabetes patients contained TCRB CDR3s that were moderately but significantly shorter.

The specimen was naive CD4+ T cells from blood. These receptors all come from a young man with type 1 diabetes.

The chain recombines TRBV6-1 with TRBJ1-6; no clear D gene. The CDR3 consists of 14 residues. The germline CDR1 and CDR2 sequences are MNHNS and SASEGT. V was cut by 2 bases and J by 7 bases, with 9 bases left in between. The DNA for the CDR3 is TGTGCCAGCAGTGAAATGGGAGGGAATTCACCCCTCCACTTT. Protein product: CASSEMGGNSPLHF.

As DNA, the CDR3 is TGCGCCAGCAGCTTCGACGGGGACTCCTACGAGCAGTACTTC. Translation: CASSFDGDSYEQYF. This chain uses TRBV5-1 with TRBJ2-7; possible D gene TRBD2, 5 bases. Looked up from germline, CDR1 is SGHRS and CDR2 is YFSETQ. V lost 2 bases and J 0 bases, leaving 9 bases between the germline ends. This CDR3 has 14 residues.

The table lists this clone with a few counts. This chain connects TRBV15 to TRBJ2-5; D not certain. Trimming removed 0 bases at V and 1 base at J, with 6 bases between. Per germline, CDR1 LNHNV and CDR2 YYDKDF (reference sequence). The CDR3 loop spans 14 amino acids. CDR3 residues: CATSRDRAQETQYF. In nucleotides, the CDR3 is TGTGCCACCAGCAGAGATCGGGCCCAAGAGACCCAGTACTTC.

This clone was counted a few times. The chain's CDR3 is CSGSYKETQYF. The CDR3 nucleotides are TGCAGTGGGAGTTACAAGGAGACCCAGTACTTC. The chain employs TRBV20-1 and TRBJ2-5; D unresolved. The CDR3 covers 11 residues. Trimming took 7 bases from V and 5 from J, leaving 11 bases between them. Germline V lookup: CDR1 DFQATT, CDR2 SNEGSKA (reference sequence).

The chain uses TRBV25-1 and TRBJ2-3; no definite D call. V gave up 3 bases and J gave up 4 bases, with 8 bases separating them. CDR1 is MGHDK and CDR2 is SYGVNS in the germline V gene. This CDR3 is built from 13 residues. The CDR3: CASSDHGADTQYF. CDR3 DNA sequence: TGTGCCAGCAGTGACCATGGGGCAGATACGCAGTATTTT.

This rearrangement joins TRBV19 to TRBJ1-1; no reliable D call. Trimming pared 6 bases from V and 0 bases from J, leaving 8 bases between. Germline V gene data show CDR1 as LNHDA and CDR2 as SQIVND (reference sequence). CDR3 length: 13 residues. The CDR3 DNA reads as TGTGCCAGTAGCCCCAGCATGAACACTGAAGCTTTCTTT. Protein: CASSPSMNTEAFF.

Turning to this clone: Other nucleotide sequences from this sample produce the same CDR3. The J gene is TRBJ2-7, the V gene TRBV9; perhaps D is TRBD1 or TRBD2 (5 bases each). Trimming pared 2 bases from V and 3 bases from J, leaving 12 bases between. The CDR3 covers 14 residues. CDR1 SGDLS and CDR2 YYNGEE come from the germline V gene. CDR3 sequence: CASSVGRGNYEQYF. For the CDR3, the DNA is TGTGCCAGCAGCGTCGGACGGGGCAACTACGAGCAGTACTTC. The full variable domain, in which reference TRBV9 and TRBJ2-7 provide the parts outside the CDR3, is DSGVTQTPKHLITATGQRVTLRCSPRSGDLSVYWYQQSLDQGLQFLIQYYNGEERAKGNILERFSAQQFPDLHSELNLSSLELGDSALYFCASSVGRGNYEQYFGPGTRLTVT.

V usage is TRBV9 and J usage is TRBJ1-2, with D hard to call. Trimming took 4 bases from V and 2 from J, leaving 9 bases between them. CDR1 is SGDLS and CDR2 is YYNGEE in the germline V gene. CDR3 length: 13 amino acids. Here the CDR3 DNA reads TGTGCCAGCAGCCTGGAGGTAAACTATGGCTACACCTTC. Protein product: CASSLEVNYGYTF.

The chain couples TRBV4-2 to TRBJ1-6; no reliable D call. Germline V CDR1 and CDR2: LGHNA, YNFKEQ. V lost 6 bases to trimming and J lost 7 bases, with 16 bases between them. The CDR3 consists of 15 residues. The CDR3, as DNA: TGTGCCAGCAGTTTACATGGACCGTCGAATTCACCCCTCCACTTT. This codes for CASSLHGPSNSPLHF.

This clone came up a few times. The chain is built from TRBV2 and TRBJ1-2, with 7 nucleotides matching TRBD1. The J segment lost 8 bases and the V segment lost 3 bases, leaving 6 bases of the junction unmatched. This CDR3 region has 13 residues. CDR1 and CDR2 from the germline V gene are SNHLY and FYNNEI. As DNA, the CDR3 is TGTGCCAGCAGTGAGGACAGGATGGGAGGCTACACCTTC. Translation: CASSEDRMGGYTF.

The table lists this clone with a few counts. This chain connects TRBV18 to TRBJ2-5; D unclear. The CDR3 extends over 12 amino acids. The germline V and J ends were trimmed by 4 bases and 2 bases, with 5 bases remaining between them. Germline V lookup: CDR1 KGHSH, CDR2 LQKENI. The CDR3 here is CASSLKQETQYF. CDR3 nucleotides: TGTGCCAGCTCACTAAAACAAGAGACCCAGTACTTC.

CDR3 loop: CASSLQGDYGYTF. The CDR3 DNA sequence: TGTGCCAGCAGTTTACAGGGGGACTATGGCTACACCTTC. This chain uses TRBV2 with TRBJ1-2; 8 nucleotides align to TRBD1. V was clipped by 5 bases and J by 3 bases; unmatched bases: 2. The CDR3 has 13 residues. Looked up from germline, CDR1 is SNHLY and CDR2 is FYNNEI.

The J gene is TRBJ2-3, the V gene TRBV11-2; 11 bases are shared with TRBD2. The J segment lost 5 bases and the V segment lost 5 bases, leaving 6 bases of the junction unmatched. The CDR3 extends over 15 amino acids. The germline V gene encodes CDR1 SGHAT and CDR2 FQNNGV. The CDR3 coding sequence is TGTGCCAGCAGCCCACTAGCGGGGGCGGTAGATACGCAGTATTTT. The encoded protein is CASSPLAGAVDTQYF.

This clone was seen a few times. The CDR3 nucleotides are TGCAGCGTTGAAGATCGGGGCAGGGTGAGGGTCGGACGGGCGAACACTGAAGCTTTCTTT. Translating it yields CSVEDRGRVRVGRANTEAFF. V is TRBV29-1 and J is TRBJ1-1, with TRBD1 as a possible D gene (5 bases). This CDR3 has 20 residues. Looked up from germline, CDR1 is SQVTM and CDR2 is ANQGSEA. V lost 0 bases and J 1 base, leaving 27 bases between the germline ends.

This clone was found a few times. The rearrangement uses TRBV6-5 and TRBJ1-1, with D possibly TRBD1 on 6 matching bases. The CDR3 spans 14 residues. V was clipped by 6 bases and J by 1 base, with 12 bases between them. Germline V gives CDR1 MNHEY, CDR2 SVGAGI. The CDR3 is CASSPGHRNTEAFF. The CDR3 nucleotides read TGTGCCAGCAGCCCGGGACACCGGAACACTGAAGCTTTCTTT.

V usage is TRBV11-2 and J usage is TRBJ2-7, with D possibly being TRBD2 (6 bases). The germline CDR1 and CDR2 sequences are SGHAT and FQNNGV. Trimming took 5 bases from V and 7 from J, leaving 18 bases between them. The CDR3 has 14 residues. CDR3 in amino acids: CASSRLVGWGEQYF. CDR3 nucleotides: TGTGCCAGCAGCCGACTAGTGGGCTGGGGTGAGCAGTACTTC. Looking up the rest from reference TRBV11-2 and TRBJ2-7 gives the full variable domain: EAGVAQSPRYKIIEKRQSVAFWCNPISGHATLYWYQQILGQGPKLLIQFQNNGVVDDSQLPKDRFSAERLKGVDSTLKIQPAKLEDSAVYLCASSRLVGWGEQYFGPGTRLTVT.

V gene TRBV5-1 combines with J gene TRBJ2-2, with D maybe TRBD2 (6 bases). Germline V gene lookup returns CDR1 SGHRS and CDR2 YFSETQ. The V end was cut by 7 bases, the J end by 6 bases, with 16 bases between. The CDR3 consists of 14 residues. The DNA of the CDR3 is TGCGCCAGCCGCAGGGTCCCGGGGGCCGGGGAGCTGTTTTTT. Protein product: CASRRVPGAGELFF.

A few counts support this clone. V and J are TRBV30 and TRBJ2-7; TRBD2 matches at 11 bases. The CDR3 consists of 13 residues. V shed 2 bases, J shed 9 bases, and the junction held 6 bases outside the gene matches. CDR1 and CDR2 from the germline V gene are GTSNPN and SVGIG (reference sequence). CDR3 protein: CAWSLTSGVAQYF. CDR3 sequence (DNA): TGTGCCTGGAGTCTGACTAGCGGGGTCGCGCAGTACTTC.